Presented here are 21 T cell receptor beta chains from one specimen sequenced in a study of blood T cell repertoires in COVID-19. The protocol was immunoSEQ multiplex PCR, while the TCRdb copy is restricted to in-frame clones and leaves out a portion. The data contain about 230,000 clones, under 90% of them singletons. The sequencing sample was made of PBMCs or T cells enriched from blood (not recorded which). The origin of the receptors is a man aged 18 to 30 who had recovered from COVID-19.

The J gene is TRBJ1-1, the V gene TRBV15; D may be TRBD1 (5 bases). CDR1 is LNHNV and CDR2 is YYDKDF in the germline V gene (reference sequence). The CDR3 is 13 residues long. V was pared by 3 bases and J by 5 bases, with 10 bases between. CDR3 sequence: CATSSLQGTEAFF. In DNA form, the CDR3 reads TGTGCCACCAGCAGCTTGCAGGGAACTGAAGCTTTCTTT.

The chain links TRBV12-5 to TRBJ2-5; D is ambiguous. The CDR3 has 13 residues. With 2 bases removed from V and 4 bases from J, the gap between germline ends came to 8 bases. Germline V gene sequence: CDR1 LGHNT, CDR2 FRNRAP. The chain's CDR3 is CASGLSNRETQYF. CDR3 bases: TGTGCTAGTGGTTTGTCGAACAGAGAGACCCAGTACTTC.

The genes are TRBV3-1 (or the pseudogene TRBV3-2) and TRBJ2-5; 10 positions agree with TRBD1. The CDR3 loop spans 14 amino acids. Trimming cost V 4 bases and J 7 bases; bases outside gene matches: 6. Germline CDR1 LGHDT, CDR2 YNNKEL (reference sequence). CDR3 sequence: CASSPGTGVGTQYF. Here the CDR3 DNA reads TGTGCCAGCAGCCCCGGGACAGGGGTCGGGACCCAGTACTTC.

The chain couples TRBV18 to TRBJ1-1; D is ambiguous. Trimming took 7 bases from V and 1 from J, leaving 10 bases between them. CDR3 length: 13 residues. From germline, CDR1 is KGHSH and CDR2 LQKENI. The CDR3 protein is CASFQAGNTEAFF. The CDR3 DNA is TGTGCCAGCTTTCAGGCAGGGAACACTGAAGCTTTCTTT.

J is TRBJ2-7 and V is TRBV28; D unresolved. This CDR3 region has 15 residues. Looked up from germline, CDR1 is MDHEN and CDR2 is SYDVKM. Trimming stripped 10 bases from V and 4 bases from J, with 23 bases between. The CDR3 DNA is TGTGCCACCTCCCTTTTCCCCAGTACAGTTTACGAGCAGTACTTC. Residues: CATSLFPSTVYEQYF.

The CDR3: CASLAGLSEQFF. CDR3 coding DNA: TGTGCCAGCCTTGCGGGATTGAGTGAGCAGTTCTTC. V is TRBV28 and J is TRBJ2-1; maybe TRBD2 (6 bases). Trimming took off 8 bases at V and 9 bases at J, with 14 bases between the two ends. Germline-derived CDR1 and CDR2 are MDHEN and SYDVKM. This CDR3 spans 12 amino acids.

The chain has TRBV20-1 and TRBJ2-1; D perhaps matches TRBD1 (5 bases). This CDR3 is 11 amino acids long. V dropped 3 bases and J dropped 8 bases, with 8 bases sitting between them. The germline V gene has CDR1 DFQATT and CDR2 SNEGSKA (reference sequence). CDR3 residues: CSASSGHEQFF. The CDR3 DNA reads as TGCAGTGCTAGTTCAGGGCATGAGCAGTTCTTC.

CDR3 nucleotide sequence: TGTGCCAGCAGCCGACACAGGAACTCCTACGAGCAGTACTTC. It is translated as CASSRHRNSYEQYF. V and J are TRBV14 and TRBJ2-7; possibly TRBD1 for D (5 bases). The CDR3 contains 14 residues. Trimming stripped 4 bases from V and 0 bases from J, with 10 bases between. The germline gives CDR1 SGHDN, CDR2 FVKESK.

This clone was observed a single time. The chain is built from TRBV5-1 and TRBJ2-5; 11 bases match TRBD1. The CDR3 extends over 16 amino acids. CDR1 is SGHRS, CDR2 YFSETQ, per germline. Trimming cost V 0 bases and J 9 bases; bases outside gene matches: 10. The CDR3 bases are TGCGCCAGCAGCTTGGCTGGGACAGGGGGTCAGGAGGCCCAGTACTTC. Amino acids: CASSLAGTGGQEAQYF.

V is TRBV27 and J is TRBJ1-6; 8 bases map to TRBD1. The germline CDR1 and CDR2 sequences are MNHEY and SMNVEV (reference sequence). V lost 8 bases and J lost 6; bases outside the gene matches: 6. The CDR3 consists of 14 residues. The CDR3 DNA reads TGTGCCAGCGGACTAGGACAGGGTAATTCACCCCTCCACTTT. This translates into CASGLGQGNSPLHF.

The chain combines TRBV5-6 with TRBJ2-3, with D unresolved. CDR3 length equals 14 residues. Germline CDR1 reads SGHDT; CDR2 reads YYEEEE. Trimming left V 3 bases short and J 1 base short, with 9 bases between. CDR3 bases: TGTGCCAGCAGCTGGGCAGTTGGCACAGATACGCAGTATTTT. It codes for CASSWAVGTDTQYF.

The V and J genes are TRBV14 and TRBJ1-2; the D gene is possibly TRBD1 (5 bases). Germline V gene sequence: CDR1 SGHDN, CDR2 FVKESK. This CDR3 spans 15 amino acids. Deletions cut 2 bases from V and 4 bases from J, with 14 bases between. The CDR3 nucleotides read TGTGCCAGCAGCCAAAGGACATCGGCGAGCTATGGCTACACCTTC. It is translated as CASSQRTSASYGYTF.

The CDR3 here is CASSKSGPSYEQYF. The CDR3 coding sequence is TGTGCCAGCAGCAAAAGCGGGCCCTCCTACGAGCAGTACTTC. The chain carries TRBV7-8 and TRBJ2-7, with a weak D call TRBD2 (6 bases). The CDR3 extends over 14 amino acids. Germline V CDR1 and CDR2: SGHVS, FQNEAQ. Deletions cut 5 bases from V and 0 bases from J, with 11 bases between.

This rearrangement joins TRBV7-8 to TRBJ2-2; 14 bases agree with TRBD2. Germline CDR1 and CDR2: SGHVS and FQNEAQ. The ends lost 3 bases at V and 7 bases at J; junction bases unmatched: 10. The CDR3 loop spans 18 amino acids. The CDR3 is CASSFWTSGGIIRGELFF. In DNA form, the CDR3 reads TGTGCCAGCAGCTTTTGGACTAGCGGGGGGATAATTCGCGGGGAGCTGTTTTTT.

The chain is built from TRBV19 and TRBJ1-2; a weak D match, TRBD1 (6 bases). In germline, CDR1 is LNHDA, CDR2 SQIVND (reference sequence). The V and J ends lost 10 bases and 3 bases respectively, with 18 bases between them. The CDR3 is 14 residues long. The CDR3 here is CATKGGVWDYGYTF. CDR3 coding DNA: TGTGCCACCAAGGGGGGGGTCTGGGACTATGGCTACACCTTC.

The rearrangement uses TRBV19 and TRBJ1-5; no reliable D call. Germline assignment: CDR1 LNHDA and CDR2 SQIVND (reference sequence). The CDR3 has 13 residues. With 4 bases removed from V and 3 bases from J, the gap between germline ends came to 7 bases. Written as DNA, the CDR3 is TGTGCCAGTAGTAGGCAATTCAATCAGCCCCAGCATTTT. This encodes CASSRQFNQPQHF.

The chain employs TRBV28 and TRBJ1-4; TRBD1 aligns across 9 bases. Per germline, CDR1 MDHEN and CDR2 SYDVKM. The ends lost 7 bases at V and 7 bases at J; junction bases unmatched: 10. The CDR3 sequence is 15 residues long. The CDR3, as DNA: TGTGCCAGCACCTCTGCCGGGACAGGGCGTGAAAAACTGTTTTTT. As protein: CASTSAGTGREKLFF.

This sequence joins TRBV10-3 and TRBJ1-2; D is perhaps TRBD1 (6 bases). Germline V gene data show CDR1 as ENHRY and CDR2 as SYGVKD. With 6 bases removed from V and 4 bases from J, the gap between germline ends came to 12 bases. The CDR3 runs to 13 residues. Written as DNA, the CDR3 is TGTGCCATCAGGGATACAGGGTCCTATGGCTACACCTTC. Protein product: CAIRDTGSYGYTF.

The V gene is TRBV11-2, the J gene TRBJ2-3; 10 bases align to TRBD1. CDR3 length: 17 residues. With 3 bases clipped from V and 0 bases from J, the junction kept 6 bases outside the gene matches. Germline values: CDR1 SGHAT, CDR2 FQNNGV. The CDR3 bases are TGTGCCAGCAGCTTCCCTAGGGGACAGGGGAGCACAGATACGCAGTATTTT. It specifies CASSFPRGQGSTDTQYF.

The gene calls are TRBV7-2 and TRBJ1-2, with D possibly matching TRBD1 (5 bases). This CDR3 comprises 14 residues. Germline V gives CDR1 SGHTA, CDR2 FQGNSA. Trimming left V 5 bases short and J 5 bases short, with 15 bases between. CDR3 nucleotides: TGTGCCAGCAGCCCCGCGGCGGGGGTTTATGGCTACACCTTC. This gives the protein CASSPAAGVYGYTF.

The chain carries TRBV7-9 and TRBJ2-7, with 8 bases lining up with TRBD1. The CDR3 covers 17 residues. V dropped 5 bases and J dropped 3; count of bases not matched to a gene: 15. Germline V gives CDR1 SEHNR, CDR2 FQNEAQ (reference sequence). The CDR3 reads CASSPGGWGQDYYEQYF. The DNA of the CDR3 is TGTGCCAGCAGCCCCGGCGGTTGGGGACAGGACTACTACGAGCAGTACTTC.